The 15 T cell receptor beta chains below come from one sample, sequenced in a study of blood T cell repertoires in COVID-19. TCRdb's table, derived via immunoSEQ multiplex PCR, lists solely in-frame clones and lacks some. The sample contains about 34,000 clones, more than 65% of which appear only once. Input material: peripheral blood. These receptor sequences come from an older man with COVID-19, enrolled during active disease.

This clone was observed a single time. The chain employs TRBV6-2 or TRBV6-3 and TRBJ1-1; TRBD1 is a possible D gene (5 bases). V was pared by 2 bases and J by 0 bases, with 13 bases between. Germline V gene lookup returns CDR1 MNHEY and CDR2 SVGEGT. This CDR3 region has 16 residues. CDR3 DNA: TGTGCCAGCAGTTACCCCGTTGGGGGGTTGAACACTGAAGCTTTCTTT. Residues: CASSYPVGGLNTEAFF.

This sequence joins TRBV6-5 and TRBJ2-5, with 14 nucleotides matching TRBD2. The germline V gene encodes CDR1 MNHEY and CDR2 SVGAGI. Trimming took 6 bases from V and 6 from J; bases not matched to a gene: 3. The CDR3 sequence is 14 residues long. For the CDR3, the DNA is TGTGCCAGCAGCCGGACTAGCGGGAGGCAGACCCAGTACTTC. Protein product: CASSRTSGRQTQYF.

The rearrangement uses TRBV5-4 and TRBJ2-1, with 8 bases that match TRBD1. CDR3 size: 15 residues. From germline, CDR1 is SGHNT and CDR2 YYREEE (reference sequence). After removal of 3 bases from V and 4 bases from J, the junction contained 6 bases not matched to a gene. CDR3 sequence reads: CASSSGTGNYNEQFF. CDR3 bases: TGTGCCAGCAGCTCCGGGACAGGAAATTACAATGAGCAGTTCTTC.

Within the sample, this clone is medium-sized. In DNA, the CDR3 is TGTGCCAGCAGCGATGGACAGGGAGTACCACCCCTCCACTTT. This codes for CASSDGQGVPPLHF. The chain recombines TRBV5-5 with TRBJ1-6; the match to TRBD1 covers 8 bases. This CDR3 is 14 amino acids long. With 4 bases clipped from V and 11 bases from J, the junction kept 8 bases outside the gene matches. In germline, CDR1 is SGHKS, CDR2 YYEKEE (reference sequence).

This clone occurred a few times. CDR3: CATKAGQTNTEAFF. The CDR3 DNA reads TGTGCCACCAAAGCGGGGCAAACGAACACTGAAGCTTTCTTT. The rearrangement joins TRBV7-2 to TRBJ1-1; possible D gene TRBD1, 5 bases. This CDR3 contains 14 residues. Germline V CDR1 and CDR2: SGHTA, FQGNSA. V was clipped by 10 bases and J by 1 base, with 16 bases between them.

This rearrangement joins TRBV2 to TRBJ1-1, with D perhaps matching TRBD1 (6 bases). Trimming pared 11 bases from V and 7 bases from J, leaving 29 bases between. The CDR3 covers 16 residues. The V gene's germline CDR1 is SNHLY and CDR2 FYNNEI. In DNA form, the CDR3 reads TGTGCCGGCCGAGGGGGAAGGAGTGGATGGGACGGTGAAGCTTTCTTT. Amino acid sequence: CAGRGGRSGWDGEAFF. Full variable domain (outside the CDR3, taken from reference TRBV2 and TRBJ1-1): EPEVTQTPSHQVTQMGQEVILRCVPISNHLYFYWYRQILGQKVEFLVSFYNNEISEKSEIFDDQFSVERPDGSNFTLKIRSTKLEDSAMYFCAGRGGRSGWDGEAFFGQGTRLTVV.

The chain carries TRBV28 and TRBJ2-1; 8 nucleotides agree with TRBD1. V was clipped by 5 bases and J by 8 bases; unmatched bases: 8. The germline V gene has CDR1 MDHEN and CDR2 SYDVKM. The CDR3 contains 14 residues. This CDR3 reads CASSGPNRGDEQFF. The CDR3 nucleotides read TGTGCCAGCAGTGGACCCAACAGGGGGGATGAGCAGTTCTTC.

Of note for this clone: The junction departs from the called germline gene at one end, perhaps through a read error. The chain employs TRBV7-7 and TRBJ2-4; 9 positions match TRBD1. In germline, CDR1 is SSHAT, CDR2 FNYEAQ (reference sequence). This CDR3 spans 14 amino acids. The CDR3 DNA sequence: TGTGCTAGCAGCCCGGGACAGGGAAACAACATTCAGTACTTC. This gives the protein CASSPGQGNNIQYF.

This clone was seen a handful of times. The chain carries TRBV5-4 and TRBJ1-6; TRBD1 matches at 7 bases. The V gene's germline CDR1 is SGHNT and CDR2 YYREEE (reference sequence). Trimming took 6 bases from V and 10 from J; bases not matched to a gene: 10. The CDR3 loop spans 14 amino acids. DNA for the CDR3: TGTGCCAGCACCGGAGGAGGGGGCGTCTCACCCCTCCACTTT. This encodes CASTGGGGVSPLHF.

The chain uses TRBV27 and TRBJ1-6; possibly TRBD1 for D (5 bases). The ends were cut back, 5 bases at V and 6 bases at J, with 14 bases in the middle. This CDR3 spans 15 amino acids. Germline V gene lookup returns CDR1 MNHEY and CDR2 SMNVEV (reference sequence). The CDR3 spells CASSAGGLTNSPLHF. In DNA, the CDR3 is TGTGCCAGCAGTGCCGGGGGACTGACTAATTCACCCCTCCACTTT.

This chain joins TRBV4-2 and TRBJ2-7, with TRBD2 identical over 9 bases. V lost 2 bases to trimming and J lost 2 bases; unmatched junction nucleotides: 4. The CDR3 spans 15 residues. Germline V gene sequence: CDR1 LGHNA, CDR2 YNFKEQ. The DNA of the CDR3 is TGTGCCAGCAGCCAACTAGCGGGATTAACCTACGAGCAGTACTTC. Translation gives CASSQLAGLTYEQYF.

The gene calls are TRBV10-1 and TRBJ2-3, with D possibly being TRBD2 (6 bases). Germline CDR1 is WNHNN and CDR2 is SYGVQD (reference sequence). CDR3 length: 17 amino acids. The V end was cut by 6 bases, the J end by 0 bases, with 19 bases between. The CDR3 region is CASSPVRELTSTDTQYF. In DNA form, the CDR3 reads TGCGCCAGCAGCCCCGTCCGGGAGTTAACTAGCACAGATACGCAGTATTTT.

This clone was observed once. The V gene is TRBV19, the J gene TRBJ2-5, with 9 nucleotides matching TRBD2. Germline V gene sequence: CDR1 LNHDA, CDR2 SQIVND (reference sequence). CDR3 length equals 15 residues. V was clipped by 5 bases and J by 5 bases; unmatched bases: 9. CDR3 region: CASSRLAGVVETQYF. CDR3 bases: TGTGCCAGTAGTCGCTTAGCGGGAGTGGTTGAGACCCAGTACTTC.

This chain uses TRBV19 with TRBJ1-5; D uncertain. Trimming took 3 bases from V and 7 from J, leaving 16 bases between them. Per germline, CDR1 LNHDA and CDR2 SQIVND (reference sequence). The CDR3 has 15 residues. CDR3 nucleotide sequence: TGTGCCAGTAGTATTACTATCACCCATGGACAGCCCCAGCATTTT. Translation: CASSITITHGQPQHF.

The chain carries TRBV15 and TRBJ2-1, with D perhaps TRBD2 (5 bases). In germline, CDR1 is LNHNV, CDR2 YYDKDF (reference sequence). V shed 0 bases and J shed 7 bases, with 13 bases lying between them. The CDR3 is made up of 15 amino acids. The CDR3 sequence is CATSRDPDLWNEQFF. CDR3 coding DNA: TGTGCCACCAGCAGAGATCCGGACTTGTGGAATGAGCAGTTCTTC.